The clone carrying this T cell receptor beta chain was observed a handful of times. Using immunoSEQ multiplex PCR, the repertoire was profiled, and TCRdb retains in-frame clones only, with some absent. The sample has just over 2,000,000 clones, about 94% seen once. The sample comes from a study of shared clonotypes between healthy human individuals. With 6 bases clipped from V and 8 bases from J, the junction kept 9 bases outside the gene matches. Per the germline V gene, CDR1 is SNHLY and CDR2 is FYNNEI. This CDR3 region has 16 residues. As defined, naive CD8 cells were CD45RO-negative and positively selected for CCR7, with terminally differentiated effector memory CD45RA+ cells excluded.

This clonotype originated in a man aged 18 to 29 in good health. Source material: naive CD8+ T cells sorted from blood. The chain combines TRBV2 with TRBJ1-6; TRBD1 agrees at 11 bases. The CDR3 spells CASSPAPGQGDSPLHF. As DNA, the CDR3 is TGTGCCAGCAGCCCCGCTCCGGGACAGGGGGATTCACCCCTCCACTTT.